The clone carrying this T cell receptor beta chain is a singleton in its sample. Its specificity is unknown. Some clones are missing from TCRdb's copy, which holds only in-frame ones; the method was immunoSEQ multiplex PCR. The sample holds approximately 140,000 clones, roughly 90% seen once. The sample belongs to a study of T cell responses to AZD1222 COVID-19 vaccine. Study results and caveats: Spike as a whole was targeted by vaccine-associated CD4 TCRs, dominant at 160-218 and 743-854. Spike-specific TCRs gained breadth and depth after people received two AZD1222 doses.

There are 13 residues in the CDR3. V lost 5 bases and J 5 bases, leaving 12 bases between the germline ends. The V gene's germline CDR1 is SGHVS and CDR2 FQNEAQ. The clonotype comes from an adult who received the AZD1222 COVID-19 vaccine. The rearrangement uses TRBV7-8 and TRBJ1-1, with D possibly matching TRBD1 (5 bases). The sample in question was peripheral blood, obtained 28 days after the second AZD1222 dose. Here the CDR3 DNA reads TGTGCCAGCAGCCCGGGACCGTCAACTGAAGCTTTCTTT. Its protein product is CASSPGPSTEAFF.